The entry below describes one T cell receptor beta chain. Here immunoSEQ multiplex PCR was the method, and the copy in TCRdb shows in-frame clones only, minus some. The sample lists roughly 80,000 clones, about 92% seen once, with 2.6% in the top ten. This entry comes from a study of T cell changes during pregnancy in multiple sclerosis. This clonotype was sampled from a female donor with multiple sclerosis, enrolled in a pregnancy study. The sample consisted of peripheral blood, taken before pregnancy.

The CDR3 spells CASSLSLAGRNEQFF. The CDR3 coding sequence is TGTGCCAGCAGTTTAAGTCTAGCGGGAAGGAATGAGCAGTTCTTC. The chain is built from TRBV27 and TRBJ2-1; 9 bases line up with TRBD2. CDR1 MNHEY and CDR2 SMNVEV come from the germline V gene (reference sequence). The CDR3 consists of 15 residues. Unmatched junction bases numbered 6, after V lost 2 bases and J lost 7 bases.